One sample yielded the 26 T cell receptor beta chains listed below, sequenced in a study of CD8 T cells in ankylosing spondylitis (TCRdb year 2017). Libraries came from 5' RACE. TCRdb names Illumina HiSeq 2500 as the instrument used. TCRdb handled the public reads itself, with Q25 trimming in fastp and clone calling in MiXCR, and kept productive beta chains. Duplicate CDR3 protein sequences are folded into a single record with the most common DNA and genes. The sample table records around 340,000 distinct CDR3 sequences; roughly 15% of these occur just once. The ten largest clones capture 1.1% of the sample. The specimen was blood, either unsorted or a sorted T cell fraction (not recorded which). The origin of the receptors is a male donor with ankylosing spondylitis or in good health (not recorded which).

This chain links TRBV7-7 with TRBJ2-2, with D perhaps TRBD2 (6 bases). The CDR3 consists of 14 residues. V lost 6 bases and J lost 2, with 10 bases in between. Germline CDR1 and CDR2: SSHAT and FNYEAQ (reference sequence). As DNA, the CDR3 is TGTGCCAGCAGGGAGGACTACAACACCGGGGAGCTGTTTTTT. Amino acid sequence: CASREDYNTGELFF.

The CDR3 region is CASRRGGNSNQPQHF. In nucleotides, the CDR3 is TGTGCCAGCAGGAGGGGGGGTAATAGCAATCAGCCCCAGCATTTT. V usage is TRBV6-1 and J usage is TRBJ1-5; tentatively, D is TRBD1 (6 bases). The germline gives CDR1 MNHNS, CDR2 SASEGT. The CDR3 totals 15 residues. V gave up 6 bases and J gave up 0 bases, with 12 bases separating them.

This clonotype showed up just a few times. As DNA, the CDR3 is TGTGCCAGCAGGAAGGACGGGAACACCGGGGAGCTGTTTTTT. Residues: CASRKDGNTGELFF. The chain employs TRBV2 and TRBJ2-2; D uncertain. Trimming shortened V by 6 bases and J by 1 base, and 9 bases separated the two germline ends. The CDR3 sequence is 14 residues long. The V gene's germline CDR1 is SNHLY and CDR2 FYNNEI.

The J gene is TRBJ2-7, the V gene TRBV2, with D possibly being TRBD1 (6 bases). Trimming pared 5 bases from V and 4 bases from J, leaving 15 bases between. Per germline, CDR1 SNHLY and CDR2 FYNNEI. The CDR3 consists of 14 residues. Here the CDR3 reads CASSSPGTSYEQYF. The CDR3 nucleotides are TGTGCCAGCAGTTCTCCCGGGACAAGTTACGAGCAGTACTTC. Filled out from reference TRBV2 and TRBJ2-7, the complete variable domain reads EPEVTQTPSHQVTQMGQEVILRCVPISNHLYFYWYRQILGQKVEFLVSFYNNEISEKSEIFDDQFSVERPDGSNFTLKIRSTKLEDSAMYFCASSSPGTSYEQYFGPGTRLTVT.

This clonotype has more than one count but fewer than ten. The chain couples TRBV9 to TRBJ1-2; 10 nucleotides agree with TRBD1. The CDR3 is made up of 15 amino acids. In germline, CDR1 is SGDLS, CDR2 YYNGEE. V shed 4 bases and J 7 bases; nucleotides not matched to a gene: 10. DNA of the CDR3: TGTGCCAGCAGCTTAGGGACAGGGGATGGTGGTGGCTACACCTTC. Its protein product is CASSLGTGDGGGYTF.

V is TRBV5-1 and J is TRBJ1-2; D not resolved. V lost 0 bases and J 1 base, leaving 10 bases between the germline ends. This CDR3 is built from 15 residues. From germline, CDR1 is SGHRS and CDR2 YFSETQ. The CDR3 region is CASSLEQNSNYGYTF. CDR3 nucleotide sequence: TGCGCCAGCAGCTTGGAACAGAATAGTAACTATGGCTACACCTTC.

Ten or more counts support this clonotype. This chain connects TRBV7-2 to TRBJ2-7; D unresolved. With 4 bases removed from V and 4 bases from J, the gap between germline ends came to 5 bases. This CDR3 is 11 amino acids long. Looked up from germline, CDR1 is SGHTA and CDR2 is FQGNSA. Here the CDR3 DNA reads TGTGCCAGCAGCTACCTTTACGAGCAGTACTTC. Protein sequence: CASSYLYEQYF.

The CDR3 spells CASSYSSSGTALTYNEQFF. The CDR3 region has the DNA TGTGCCAGCAGTTACTCGTCTAGCGGGACAGCTCTGACCTACAATGAGCAGTTCTTC. The chain couples TRBV6-5 to TRBJ2-1, with 9 positions matching TRBD2. The germline CDR1 and CDR2 sequences are MNHEY and SVGAGI. The CDR3 extends over 19 amino acids. The junction had 11 bases not matched to a gene; V was cut back by 0 bases and J by 2 bases.

This clonotype has a handful of counts. This chain connects TRBV12-3 or TRBV12-4 to TRBJ2-7; D perhaps matches TRBD1 (5 bases). Trimming shortened V by 4 bases and J by 2 bases, and 9 bases separated the two germline ends. CDR3 length: 13 amino acids. The CDR3 region has the DNA TGTGCCAGCAGTTGGGGCTCCACCTACGAGCAGTACTTC. As protein: CASSWGSTYEQYF.

The V gene is TRBV5-1, the J gene TRBJ2-2, with TRBD2 matching 10 bases. CDR3 length equals 19 residues. CDR1 is SGHRS and CDR2 is YFSETQ in the germline V gene. Germline trimming cut 4 bases from V and 2 bases from J; bases unmatched to any gene: 14. CDR3 region: CASSPLPLGLADNTGELFF. DNA for the CDR3: TGCGCCAGCAGCCCCCTCCCCCTAGGACTAGCGGACAACACCGGGGAGCTGTTTTTT.

The chain has TRBV12-3 or TRBV12-4 and TRBJ1-5; D may be TRBD1 (5 bases). Trimming removed 3 bases from V and 1 base from J, with 16 bases in between. The CDR3 loop spans 17 amino acids. The CDR3 loop is CASSFGGDRGSNQPQHF. CDR3 sequence (DNA): TGTGCCAGCAGTTTTGGTGGGGACCGAGGCAGCAATCAGCCCCAGCATTTT.

The CDR3 DNA reads TGTGCCAGCAGCCCCCGGACTAGAGCAGATACGCAGTATTTT. It yields the protein CASSPRTRADTQYF. This chain links TRBV9 with TRBJ2-3; 7 bases align to TRBD2. The CDR3 loop spans 14 amino acids. The ends lost 4 bases at V and 4 bases at J; junction bases unmatched: 6. The V gene's germline CDR1 is SGDLS and CDR2 YYNGEE.

This clonotype was recorded a few times. The CDR3 DNA reads as TGCAGCGATCTCGGACAGGGGGGAACTGAAGCTTTCTTT. Protein sequence: CSDLGQGGTEAFF. The chain recombines TRBV29-1 with TRBJ1-1, with 10 positions matching TRBD1. Germline CDR1 is SQVTM and CDR2 is ANQGSEA. The CDR3 spans 13 residues. V shed 7 bases, J shed 5 bases, and the junction held 7 bases outside the gene matches.

This clonotype has just one count. The chain joins TRBV7-8 to TRBJ2-5; no reliable D call. Germline CDR1 SGHVS, CDR2 FQNEAQ. This CDR3 region has 13 residues. V was shortened by 3 bases and J by 4 bases, with 9 bases between the two germline ends. The CDR3 DNA reads TGTGCCAGCAGCTTTTCAGGCTCAGAGACCCAGTACTTC. It encodes CASSFSGSETQYF.

Details on this clonotype: This may be a read error, as it is one base from a much larger clone. This chain connects TRBV7-2 to TRBJ2-7; 11 positions agree with TRBD2. Germline V gene data show CDR1 as SGHTA and CDR2 as FQGNSA. V gave up 6 bases and J gave up 3 bases; unmatched junction bases: 4. This CDR3 has 14 residues. The CDR3 protein is CASRSTSGSYEQYF. The CDR3 nucleotides read TGTGCCAGCAGGTCCACTAGCGGGAGCTACGAGCAGTACTTC.

This clonotype was recorded a few times. This chain connects TRBV5-1 to TRBJ1-2; 7 bases fit TRBD1. The CDR3 is made up of 13 amino acids. Germline assignment: CDR1 SGHRS and CDR2 YFSETQ. J was trimmed by 3 bases and V by 5 bases; bases with no gene match: 4. The CDR3 reads CASSNTGDYGYTF. The DNA of the CDR3 is TGCGCCAGCAGTAATACAGGGGACTATGGCTACACCTTC.

This clonotype was detected only a few times. The CDR3 loop is CASGERGGLGTDTQYF. As DNA, the CDR3 is TGTGCCAGCGGCGAGCGGGGGGGCCTTGGTACAGATACGCAGTATTTT. This sequence joins TRBV6-2 or TRBV6-3 and TRBJ2-3; 10 bases map to TRBD2. Germline trimming cut 8 bases from V and 3 bases from J; bases unmatched to any gene: 11. Per the germline V gene, CDR1 is MNHEY and CDR2 is SVGEGT. This CDR3 has 16 residues.

This clonotype was found many times. The chain joins TRBV10-3 to TRBJ1-1; D is uncertain. Germline V gene data show CDR1 as ENHRY and CDR2 as SYGVKD. Trimming took 6 bases from V and 7 from J, leaving 15 bases between them. The CDR3 runs 13 residues. The CDR3 sequence is CAIRGDTALEAFF. The CDR3 DNA reads TGTGCCATCAGGGGAGACACGGCACTTGAAGCTTTCTTT.

V is TRBV12-3 or TRBV12-4 and J is TRBJ2-1; TRBD2 matches at 10 bases. V lost 4 bases to trimming and J lost 0 bases; unmatched junction nucleotides: 3. The CDR3 length is 16 residues. The CDR3 DNA follows: TGTGCCAGCAGTTCTAGCGGGGGCGTCTCCTACAATGAGCAGTTCTTC. Translating gives CASSSSGGVSYNEQFF.

The table lists this clonotype with a few counts. The chain is built from TRBV5-1 and TRBJ1-1; TRBD1 matches 8 bases. Germline CDR1 and CDR2: SGHRS and YFSETQ. Trimming cost V 4 bases and J 2 bases; bases outside gene matches: 10. The CDR3 is made up of 16 amino acids. Here the CDR3 DNA reads TGCGCCAGCAGCCTGGGCCTGACAGGGGCTAACACTGAAGCTTTCTTT. This sequence encodes CASSLGLTGANTEAFF.

The sample holds a few counts of this clonotype. The V call is TRBV6-5, the J call TRBJ2-3; the D gene is possibly TRBD2 (6 bases). Germline CDR1 reads MNHEY; CDR2 reads SVGAGI. V lost 4 bases, J lost 8 bases, and 19 bases lay in between. The CDR3 contains 15 residues. Here the CDR3 DNA reads TGTGCCAGCAGTTCCTCCGGGACTGGGGGTGGTACGCAGTATTTT. The encoded protein is CASSSSGTGGGTQYF.

The rearrangement links TRBV5-1 to TRBJ2-4; possibly TRBD1 for D (6 bases). With 4 bases removed from V and 7 bases from J, the gap between germline ends came to 12 bases. This CDR3 has 13 residues. Germline loops: CDR1 SGHRS, CDR2 YFSETQ. This CDR3 is CASSPRTENIQYF. The CDR3 nucleotides are TGCGCCAGCAGCCCAAGGACAGAGAACATTCAGTACTTC.

This clonotype was observed at least ten times. V and J are TRBV5-1 and TRBJ1-1; TRBD1 agrees at 8 bases. Per germline, CDR1 SGHRS and CDR2 YFSETQ. The V gene end was trimmed by 4 bases and the J gene end by 3 bases; junction bases not matched to a gene: 5. This CDR3 contains 14 residues. This CDR3 reads CASSGTGRDTEAFF. The DNA for the CDR3 is TGCGCCAGCAGCGGGACAGGCCGGGACACTGAAGCTTTCTTT.

The chain is built from TRBV18 and TRBJ2-3; D is possibly TRBD1 or TRBD2 (5 bases each). Trimming removed 6 bases from V and 3 bases from J, with 10 bases in between. Germline lookup yields CDR1 KGHSH and CDR2 LQKENI. This CDR3 has 13 amino acids. The CDR3 is CASSTGHTDTQYF. The CDR3 DNA sequence: TGTGCCAGCTCGACGGGGCATACAGATACGCAGTATTTT.

This clonotype has just a few counts. The chain couples TRBV6-5 to TRBJ1-6; D not certain. The ends were cut back, 0 bases at V and 10 bases at J, with 7 bases in the middle. CDR3 length: 13 amino acids. Germline values: CDR1 MNHEY, CDR2 SVGAGI. The CDR3 loop is CASSYSGRSPLHF. For the CDR3, the DNA is TGTGCCAGCAGTTACTCGGGTCGATCACCCCTCCACTTT.

This clonotype was detected ten times or more. The genes are TRBV12-3 or TRBV12-4 and TRBJ1-1; no definite D call. The CDR3 consists of 15 residues. Deletions cut 5 bases from V and 1 base from J, with 14 bases between. The CDR3 DNA is TGTGCCAGCAGTCGGGCCCCCGGAGGGAACACTGAAGCTTTCTTT. Translating gives CASSRAPGGNTEAFF.